These 9 T cell receptor beta chains were sequenced from one sample in a study of vaccination and CD4 T cells after COVID-19. Indicated treatment: approximately 9-day PBMC culture with coronavirus spike peptide pools or control peptides (ViraFEST assay). Cultured CD4+ T cell DNA underwent sequencing with the Oncomine TCR Beta short-read assay. TCRdb re-called the PCR reads with MiXCR, one entry per CDR3 protein. The sample lists fewer than 20,000 distinct CDR3 sequences, about two fifths occurring once. These receptors' antigens are unknown. The specimen was CD4+ T cells from blood, cultured in vitro, collected before SARS-CoV-2 vaccination. These receptor sequences come from a human donor who had recovered from COVID-19.

CDR3 residues: CASSLARHRGNEKLFF. The CDR3 bases are TGTGCCAGCAGCTTAGCGAGGCACCGAGGGAATGAAAAACTGTTTTTT. This rearrangement joins TRBV7-2 to TRBJ1-4; no clear D gene. Deletions cut 0 bases from V and 5 bases from J, with 13 bases between. This CDR3 region has 16 residues. CDR1 SGHTA and CDR2 FQGNSA come from the germline V gene. Full variable domain (rest looked up from reference TRBV7-2 and TRBJ1-4): GAGVSQSPSNKVTEKGKDVELRCDPISGHTALYWYRQSLGQGLEFLIYFQGNSAPDKSGLPSDRFSAERTGGSVSTLTIQRTQQEDSAVYLCASSLARHRGNEKLFFGSGTQLSVL.

The chain joins TRBV20-1 to TRBJ2-1; D unclear. CDR1 is DFQATT and CDR2 is SNEGSKA in the germline V gene (reference sequence). V was pared by 2 bases and J by 8 bases, with 4 bases between. CDR3 length: 10 residues. The CDR3 loop is CSARSHEQFF. In DNA, the CDR3 is TGCAGTGCTAGAAGTCATGAGCAGTTCTTC.

V is TRBV19 and J is TRBJ2-2; weak D call: TRBD1 (5 bases). V shed 5 bases and J shed 8 bases, with 12 bases lying between them. The germline gives CDR1 LNHDA, CDR2 SQIVND (reference sequence). The CDR3 is 13 amino acids. CDR3 in DNA: TGTGCCAGTAGTCCCCGGACACGTGGGGAGCTGTTTTTT. Amino acids: CASSPRTRGELFF. The entire variable domain, with the rest obtained from reference TRBV19 and TRBJ2-2, is as follows: DGGITQSPKYLFRKEGQNVTLSCEQNLNHDAMYWYRQDPGQGLRLIYYSQIVNDFQKGDIAEGYSVSREKKESFPLTVTSAQKNPTAFYLCASSPRTRGELFFGEGSRLTVL.

The gene calls are TRBV7-2 and TRBJ2-4; the D gene is possibly TRBD2 (6 bases). Germline-derived CDR1 and CDR2 are SGHTA and FQGNSA. The CDR3 sequence is 14 residues long. With 6 bases removed from V and 8 bases from J, the gap between germline ends came to 17 bases. The CDR3 region is CASSQRALWDIQYF. The CDR3 DNA follows: TGTGCCAGCAGTCAGCGGGCCCTATGGGACATTCAGTACTTC.

This clonotype occurred a few times. The chain has TRBV7-2 and TRBJ2-1, with 13 bases matching TRBD2. V trimming: 5 bases; J trimming: 7 bases; junction bases outside the gene matches: 5. The CDR3 length is 15 residues. Germline CDR1 and CDR2: SGHTA and FQGNSA. The CDR3 sequence is CASSPRTSGGNEQFF. As DNA, the CDR3 is TGTGCCAGCAGCCCCAGGACTAGCGGGGGAAATGAGCAGTTCTTC. The full variable domain, completed using reference TRBV7-2 and TRBJ2-1, is GAGVSQSPSNKVTEKGKDVELRCDPISGHTALYWYRQSLGQGLEFLIYFQGNSAPDKSGLPSDRFSAERTGGSVSTLTIQRTQQEDSAVYLCASSPRTSGGNEQFFGPGTRLTVL.

This clonotype was observed a handful of times. This rearrangement joins TRBV7-9 to TRBJ1-1; D is possibly TRBD1 (6 bases). Trimming removed 4 bases at V and 3 bases at J, with 24 bases between. CDR1 is SEHNR and CDR2 is FQNEAQ in the germline V gene (reference sequence). This CDR3 is built from 18 residues. CDR3 nucleotides: TGTGCCAGCAGCTCCACTACAGGGTGGAGAATTAAGGACACTGAAGCTTTCTTT. As protein: CASSSTTGWRIKDTEAFF.

The chain is built from TRBV6-5 and TRBJ2-2; D possibly matches TRBD1 or TRBD2 (5 bases each). V shed 0 bases and J shed 5 bases, with 16 bases lying between them. The CDR3 is 17 residues long. The germline CDR1 and CDR2 sequences are MNHEY and SVGAGI. CDR3 region: CASSYSKMGRLTGELFF. CDR3 sequence (DNA): TGTGCCAGCAGTTACTCGAAAATGGGACGGCTGACCGGGGAGCTGTTTTTT.

The sample holds a few counts of this clonotype. The chain couples TRBV7-8 to TRBJ2-2; no definite D call. This CDR3 has 12 amino acids. Trimming pared 5 bases from V and 3 bases from J, leaving 4 bases between. Germline V gives CDR1 SGHVS, CDR2 FQNEAQ. CDR3 loop: CASSHYTGELFF. The CDR3 region has the DNA TGTGCCAGCAGCCACTACACCGGGGAGCTGTTTTTT.

The gene calls are TRBV19 and TRBJ1-2; D is unclear. Trimming cost V 5 bases and J 7 bases, with 17 bases left between them. Per germline, CDR1 LNHDA and CDR2 SQIVND (reference sequence). CDR3 size: 14 residues. This CDR3 reads CASSALIRAGGYTF. The CDR3 DNA sequence: TGTGCCAGTAGTGCCTTAATTCGGGCAGGTGGCTACACCTTC.